The 15 T cell receptor beta chains presented below share a single source sample, sequenced in a study of T and B cells in COVID-19 patients. Multiplex PCR with BIOMED2 TRB-A/B primer pools amplified TRB rearrangements. TCRdb reprocessed the multiplex PCR reads with MiXCR, giving one entry per CDR3 protein. This repertoire shows about 5,100 distinct CDR3 sequences, 15% to 20% found once; its top ten account for around 6.3%. Each TRB amplification used roughly 240-550 ng of genomic DNA from blood. Source material: blood. All receptors derive from a human donor who had recovered from COVID-19.

The chain has TRBV10-3 and TRBJ1-1; TRBD1 matches at 9 bases. The CDR3 is 16 residues long. Germline assignment: CDR1 ENHRY and CDR2 SYGVKD. V dropped 3 bases and J dropped 0; count of bases not matched to a gene: 5. CDR3 sequence reads: CAISDPGQGMNTEAFF. DNA for the CDR3: TGTGCCATCAGTGACCCCGGACAGGGGATGAACACTGAAGCTTTCTTT.

This chain links TRBV7-3 with TRBJ2-1; 8 bases match TRBD2. V lost 2 bases and J lost 3; bases outside the gene matches: 0. The CDR3 runs 14 residues. CDR1 SGHTA and CDR2 FQGTGA come from the germline V gene. The CDR3 is CASSLAGGYNEQFF. The CDR3 DNA sequence: TGTGCCAGCAGCTTAGCGGGAGGCTACAATGAGCAGTTCTTC.

About this clonotype: Given a much more abundant clone one base away, this may be a read error. V and J are TRBV18 and TRBJ1-5, with TRBD1 matching 7 bases. CDR3 length: 14 residues. Unmatched junction bases numbered 10, after V lost 5 bases and J lost 9 bases. CDR1 is KGHSH and CDR2 is LQKENI in the germline V gene. CDR3 coding DNA: TGTGCCAGCTCAGGTACAGGGGACAGTCGGCCCCAGCATTTT. It specifies CASSGTGDSRPQHF.

A few counts support this clonotype. The chain employs TRBV28 and TRBJ2-1, with TRBD2 identical over 14 bases. The V gene's germline CDR1 is MDHEN and CDR2 SYDVKM. The CDR3 length is 15 residues. After removal of 7 bases from V and 7 bases from J, the junction contained 6 bases not matched to a gene. The CDR3 here is CASTGTSGSRNEQFF. In DNA form, the CDR3 reads TGTGCCAGCACCGGGACTAGCGGGAGTCGGAATGAGCAGTTCTTC.

The chain uses TRBV5-1 and TRBJ1-2, with a possible D match to TRBD1 (5 bases). The CDR3 consists of 14 residues. The ends were cut back, 2 bases at V and 3 bases at J, with 11 bases in the middle. Germline assignment: CDR1 SGHRS and CDR2 YFSETQ. CDR3 DNA sequence: TGCGCCAGCAGCTTTGGAGGGGCACACTATGGCTACACCTTC. Translation gives CASSFGGAHYGYTF.

The J gene is TRBJ2-5, the V gene TRBV5-1; TRBD1 aligns across 7 bases. The CDR3 runs to 16 residues. Germline V gives CDR1 SGHRS, CDR2 YFSETQ. V dropped 0 bases and J dropped 2; count of bases not matched to a gene: 7. In nucleotides, the CDR3 is TGCGCCAGCAGCTTGGTTTCTTGGGACAGACAAGAGACCCAGTACTTC. Protein sequence: CASSLVSWDRQETQYF.

The V and J genes are TRBV18 and TRBJ1-6; D is unresolved. The CDR3 is 13 residues long. CDR1 and CDR2 from the germline V gene are KGHSH and LQKENI. The V gene lost 5 bases and the J gene lost 9 bases, with 11 bases spanning the gap. The CDR3 here is CASSSDRTSPLHF. The DNA for the CDR3 is TGTGCCAGCTCATCGGACCGTACTTCACCCCTCCACTTT.

This clonotype was seen only a few times. One end of the junction fails to match germline, which may point to a read error. The chain uses TRBV20-1 and TRBJ2-4, with 10 nucleotides matching TRBD2. The CDR3 loop spans 13 amino acids. CDR1 DFQATT and CDR2 SNEGSKA come from the germline V gene (reference sequence). Here the CDR3 reads CSAGPPGGSGGDF. The CDR3 DNA reads as TGCAGTGCTGGGCCTCCGGGAGGGAGCGGGGGGGACTTC.

The table lists this clonotype with a few counts. The chain couples TRBV7-2 to TRBJ2-5, with TRBD2 matching over 7 bases. The J segment lost 2 bases and the V segment lost 5 bases, leaving 5 bases of the junction unmatched. Germline lookup yields CDR1 SGHTA and CDR2 FQGNSA. This CDR3 contains 14 residues. Written as DNA, the CDR3 is TGTGCCAGCAGCCTCCGGACTAGACAAGAGACCCAGTACTTC. As protein: CASSLRTRQETQYF.

This clonotype was picked up a small number of times. The chain couples TRBV20-1 to TRBJ2-1; 7 nucleotides match TRBD2. There are 18 residues in the CDR3. CDR1 DFQATT and CDR2 SNEGSKA come from the germline V gene (reference sequence). J was trimmed by 0 bases and V by 3 bases; bases with no gene match: 14. CDR3 protein: CSASAPSAGVNSYNEQFF. CDR3 in DNA: TGCAGTGCTAGTGCTCCCTCGGCGGGGGTGAACTCCTACAATGAGCAGTTCTTC.

This clonotype is medium-sized in the sample. The rearrangement links TRBV19 to TRBJ1-1; no definite D call. With 6 bases removed from V and 3 bases from J, the gap between germline ends came to 17 bases. CDR1 LNHDA and CDR2 SQIVND come from the germline V gene (reference sequence). This CDR3 has 15 amino acids. CDR3 nucleotide sequence: TGTGCCAGTAGATCTTTCGCGGGTTCGTACACTGAAGCTTTCTTT. As protein: CASRSFAGSYTEAFF.

This clonotype was seen a few times. This rearrangement joins TRBV7-2 to TRBJ1-1, with D unclear. The germline V gene has CDR1 SGHTA and CDR2 FQGNSA. The V end lost 0 bases, the J end lost 9 bases, and 8 bases lay between the germline ends. This CDR3 has 12 amino acids. The CDR3 sequence is CASSLAAGKAFF. The DNA for the CDR3 is TGTGCCAGCAGCTTAGCGGCTGGGAAAGCTTTCTTT.

Judged by abundance, this clonotype is medium-sized. This chain uses TRBV5-4 with TRBJ2-5, with 7 nucleotides matching TRBD1. The CDR3 contains 14 residues. V shed 4 bases and J 2 bases; nucleotides not matched to a gene: 5. Germline V gene sequence: CDR1 SGHNT, CDR2 YYREEE (reference sequence). DNA of the CDR3: TGTGCCAGCAGCACGGGACAGATTCAAGAGACCCAGTACTTC. Protein: CASSTGQIQETQYF.

This clonotype qualifies as large. This chain joins TRBV29-1 and TRBJ2-1, with 9 positions matching TRBD2. Germline V gene sequence: CDR1 SQVTM, CDR2 ANQGSEA. V was clipped by 4 bases and J by 3 bases; unmatched bases: 7. The CDR3 runs 15 residues. The CDR3 sequence is CSVADTSGYYNEQFF. CDR3 DNA sequence: TGCAGCGTTGCCGACACTAGCGGGTACTACAATGAGCAGTTCTTC.

This clonotype counts as medium-sized. This chain joins TRBV6-1 and TRBJ2-3; 8 bases are shared with TRBD2. The J segment lost 6 bases and the V segment lost 5 bases, leaving 7 bases of the junction unmatched. The germline V gene encodes CDR1 MNHNS and CDR2 SASEGT. The CDR3 is 14 residues long. CDR3 region: CASSTERGRDTQYF. As DNA, the CDR3 is TGTGCCAGCAGTACGGAGCGGGGGAGGGATACGCAGTATTTT.